This TCR beta chain is drawn from a study of T-cell memory formation after mild COVID-19. Study as a whole: Most TCR clusters belonged to a single donor. General study points: Detection of some responders pre-infection suggested pre-existing cross-reactive memory T cells participated. Contracting CD4+ clones sat mainly in CM and EM; CD8+ in EMRA.

A few counts support this clonotype. Its antigen is not known. Constant-segment-primed 5'RACE gave TCR alpha and TCR beta cDNA libraries with sample barcodes and UMIs. TCRdb redid the calling of the 5' RACE reads with MiXCR, one entry per CDR3 protein. The sample has about 130,000 distinct CDR3 sequences, about 17% seen once. Trimming at V came to 2 bases and at J to 5 bases, leaving 8 bases not matched to a gene. Looked up from germline, CDR1 is SGHRS and CDR2 is YFSETQ. CDR3 size: 15 residues. What was sequenced was PBMCs or a T cell subset sorted from them (not recorded which). J is TRBJ2-3 and V is TRBV5-1; 7 nucleotides match TRBD1. The clonotype originates from an adult woman who had mild COVID-19 (a few samples of this study predate the infection). Cell type and time point are not known. CDR3: CASSLTTGMGDTQYF. The CDR3 DNA is TGCGCCAGCAGCTTAACGACAGGGATGGGAGATACGCAGTATTTT. The variable domain in full, completed from reference TRBV5-1 and TRBJ2-3, reads KAGVTQTPRYLIKTRGQQVTLSCSPISGHRSVSWYQQTPGQGLQFLFEYFSETQRNKGNFPGRFSGRQFSNSRSEMNVSTLELGDSALYLCASSLTTGMGDTQYFGPGTRLTVL.